This TCR beta chain was identified in a study of cytomegalovirus exposure and HLA in healthy donors. Study-level points and caveats: Whilst most TCR sequences proved rare, a subset of public TCRs occurred across many donors.

Germline CDR1 is SGDLS and CDR2 is YYNGEE. CDR3 size: 16 residues. With 0 bases removed from V and 5 bases from J, the gap between germline ends came to 17 bases. PCR used 60 Vbeta primers and 13 Jbeta primers. Only in-frame clones appear in the TCRdb table, and some are missing; sequencing was by immunoSEQ multiplex PCR. The top ten clones hold approximately 1.5% of a sample with about 170,000 clones, roughly 70% of them seen once. Concerning this clone itself: Its target is unknown.

The receptor's source is a girl aged 10 to 17 in good health and CMV-seronegative. Material: PBMCs. V usage is TRBV9 and J usage is TRBJ1-1, with a tentative D call TRBD1 (6 bases). CDR3 bases: TGTGCCAGCAGCGTAGAAGGGGGGGACTGGGGTACTGAAGCTTTCTTT. It yields the protein CASSVEGGDWGTEAFF.